This T cell receptor (beta chain) originates from a study of CD8+ T cells in alopecia areata (dated by TCRdb to between 2018 and 2020). Study-level background: The treated patients, all with moderate-to-severe alopecia areata, were enrolled in an open-label pilot trial of oral tofacitinib given at 5 to 10 mg twice daily. Tofacitinib was administered for 6 to 18 months, and 6 months of follow-up off drug were then conducted to assess delayed response and recurrence. For the treated patients, the SALT score, which quantifies what percentage of scalp surface area is affected, served as the measure of disease severity. In both human patients and the C3H/HeJ mouse model, the study applied high-throughput TCRbeta sequencing to look at T cell clonal expansion in alopecia areata. In humans, TCRbeta sequencing was performed on scalp tissue and on sorted CD4+ and CD8+ peripheral blood T cells from healthy controls and from patients with patchy or totalis/universalis alopecia areata. Biopsies were taken from tofacitinib-treated patients at baseline and at 4 and 24 weeks of treatment, and a later scalp biopsy was taken in several of the tofacitinib-treated patients. Clonality in the scalp was compared among normal scalp (n=4), patchy alopecia areata scalp (n=8), and alopecia totalis/universalis scalp (n=8). RNA came from the PAXgene miRNA kit for fixed scalp, the miRNeasy kit for PBMCs, and the RNeasy kit for mouse skin. immunoSEQ multiplex PCR using 35 Vbeta forward primers and 13 Jbeta reverse primers was used to amplify TCRbeta CDR3 regions. Broad study findings and their caveats: Compared with normal scalp, lesional scalp, particularly in alopecia totalis/universalis, had higher clonality and more expanded CD8+ clones, which suggests antigenic drive. The treated cohort was small, with a single nonresponder, so links between baseline CD8+ expansion and response need larger studies. During tofacitinib treatment, many expanded lesional clones stuck around in both scalp and blood, and this persistence may partly explain why relapse happens after treatment is stopped. Resident alphabeta T cells in normal human skin are also sequenced, complicating scalp TCR repertoire analysis, unlike mouse skin dominated by gammadelta T cells. Scalp clonality and the number of expanded CD8+ clones among the top 100 scalp clones were significantly decreased by tofacitinib. Shared TCR sequences between patients were less evident than in mice, which may be partly attributable to HLA diversity in the patient population.

Explained via the paper, the time point label denotes: around 26 weeks on oral tofacitinib. Interpreted using the paper, the treatment or condition label stands for: oral pan-JAK inhibitor, 5-10 mg twice daily. From alopecia areata patients, peripheral blood was collected along with lesional scalp punch biopsies. PBMCs were separated by density centrifugation and stained for CD3, CD4 and CD8, after which CD4+ and CD8+ T cells were sorted on a FACSAria. The library was generated by the immunoSEQ multiplex PCR assay. To provide template for TCR sequencing, every sample had RNA extracted and reverse transcribed into cDNA. SuperScript III was used to make first-strand cDNA, primed with a 2:1 mix of oligo-dT and random hexamers. A synthetic immune receptor repertoire was used to assess amplification bias, and residual bias was removed computationally. The paper's processing steps were these. Raw reads were preprocessed to remove errors, and CDR3 was defined according to IMGT conventions as the region from the conserved cysteine to phenylalanine. Clonality was calculated as 1 minus Shannon entropy normalized by log2 of the number of productive unique TCRs. Whether each scalp clone was CD4 or CD8 was inferred by checking scalp TCRbeta sequences against the CD4 and CD8 repertoires from sorted blood. Here the immuneACCESS table is served through TCRdb, limited to in-frame sequences with V and J called. Missing clones are a known gap in these copies; in checked studies unresolved V genes cover under half, and the rest lacks a known reason. The V and J calls and clone size were taken over from that table, and D and trimming were inferred from the DNA. Recorded for this sample are 200,000 or so clones; 55% to 75% of them occurred a single time. In total, the top ten clones hold approximately 5.1% of the sample.

Comment on this clone: Its antigen is currently not known. The input lacks base qualities; no much larger clone sits a single base away.

Trimming removed 6 bases from V and 5 bases from J; the gene matches leave 11 bases unexplained. Inclusive of the bounding cysteine and phenylalanine, the CDR3 is 16 residues long. The retained sequence is limited to the CDR3, 48 bases, with the frame set at the first base. Reading the germline V gene gives CDR1 SGHAT and CDR2 FQNNGV. The clonotype originates from a human donor with alopecia areata. The starting material was CD4+ T cells sorted from blood, obtained at week 24, from a patient treated with tofacitinib. The V and J genes are TRBV11-2 and TRBJ2-5; 11 junctional bases match TRBD2. The CDR3 in this case is CASSNNSGRALETQYF. The DNA sequence follows: TGTGCCAGCAGTAATAATAGCGGGAGGGCGTTGGAGACCCAGTACTTC.